This TCR beta chain was recovered during a study of CD8+ T cells in alopecia areata. Reverse transcription of extracted RNA yielded cDNA, which provided the sequencing template. Generated by immunoSEQ multiplex PCR, the TCRdb table keeps only in-frame clones and is missing some. The table records 150,000 to 200,000 clones, about 60% of them present only once. Noted treatment: oral pan-JAK inhibitor, 5-10 mg twice daily. Using a FACSAria, the CD4+ and CD8+ T cells were sorted from the PBMCs. The CDR3 spans 17 residues. Per the germline V gene, CDR1 is MGHRA and CDR2 is YSYEKL. V lost 4 bases, J lost 0 bases, and 8 bases stayed unmatched.

This TCR was sampled from a human donor with alopecia areata. This specimen consisted of CD8+ T cells sorted from blood, obtained at week 24, from a patient treated with tofacitinib. The chain links TRBV4-1 to TRBJ2-3, with 9 bases fitting TRBD2. CDR3 in DNA: TGCGCCAGCAGCCCACAGACTAGCGGAACTAGCACAGATACGCAGTATTTT. It translates to CASSPQTSGTSTDTQYF.